This T cell receptor (beta chain) was captured in a study of cytomegalovirus exposure and HLA in healthy donors. Findings and limits, study-wide: In vitro work confirmed that three CMV-associated chains recognize CMV antigens. Later examination showed HLA-associated TCR beta chains had greater clonal expansion than equally common others. Several V segments, TRBV6-2 and TRBV6-3 among them, could not be told apart and were dropped.

This PCR relied on a set of 60 Vbeta primers and 13 Jbeta primers. The method was immunoSEQ multiplex PCR; TCRdb's version includes in-frame clones alone and lacks a portion of them. The table has under 150,000 clones, about 81% seen once. Comments on this clone: Its target is not known.

These donors counted as nominally healthy when sampled, but unrecorded immune exposures were likely. Deletions cut 0 bases from V and 3 bases from J, with 14 bases between. Germline CDR1 and CDR2: MGHRA and YSYEKL. The CDR3 contains 17 residues. The rearrangement joins TRBV4-1 to TRBJ2-2; TRBD2 is a possible D gene (5 bases). What was sequenced was PBMCs. The TCR was taken from a woman aged 45-60 years in good health and CMV-seropositive. The CDR3 region is CASSQDQYSSHTGELFF. In nucleotides, the CDR3 is TGCGCCAGCAGCCAAGATCAGTATTCTAGCCACACCGGGGAGCTGTTTTTT.